This entry lists 26 T cell receptor beta chains sequenced from one sample in a study of blood T cell repertoires in COVID-19. TCRdb's copy holds only in-frame clones and misses some; the assay was immunoSEQ multiplex PCR. The top ten clones hold about 7.6% of a sample with about 360,000 clones, 65% to 90% of them seen once. Sequences were obtained from peripheral blood. All receptors derive from a woman between 55 and 75 years old with COVID-19, enrolled during active disease.

This sequence joins TRBV6-4 and TRBJ1-2, with TRBD1 matching over 7 bases. The CDR3 sequence is 12 residues long. V dropped 5 bases and J dropped 4; count of bases not matched to a gene: 1. Germline V lookup: CDR1 MRHNA, CDR2 SNTAGT. The CDR3 reads CASSSGGYGYTF. The DNA of the CDR3 is TGTGCCAGCAGTTCAGGGGGCTATGGCTACACCTTC.

This clone came up a few times. This chain connects TRBV5-4 to TRBJ2-2; tentatively, D is TRBD2 (6 bases). The CDR3 contains 15 residues. V lost 0 bases, J lost 0 bases, and 6 bases lay in between. Per germline, CDR1 SGHNT and CDR2 YYREEE (reference sequence). The CDR3 DNA follows: TGTGCCAGCAGCTTGGGCGGGGCGAACACCGGGGAGCTGTTTTTT. Its protein product is CASSLGGANTGELFF.

The gene calls are TRBV7-2 and TRBJ1-6; D is uncertain. Germline V gene data show CDR1 as SGHTA and CDR2 as FQGNSA. V shed 5 bases and J shed 0 bases, with 2 bases lying between them. The CDR3 totals 13 residues. The CDR3 region is CASSLSYNSPLHF. CDR3 in DNA: TGTGCCAGCAGCCTCTCCTATAATTCACCCCTCCACTTT.

V usage is TRBV5-8 and J usage is TRBJ2-4, with 9 bases lining up with TRBD1. V was clipped by 4 bases and J by 1 base; unmatched bases: 6. This CDR3 has 16 amino acids. Per germline, CDR1 SGHTS and CDR2 YDEGEE. CDR3 in DNA: TGTGCCAGCAGCCCAGGGACAGGGACGGCCAAAAACATTCAGTACTTC. Its translation is CASSPGTGTAKNIQYF.

The rearrangement links TRBV5-8 to TRBJ1-5; TRBD1 matches 10 bases. V shed 2 bases and J 0 bases; nucleotides not matched to a gene: 5. Per the germline V gene, CDR1 is SGHTS and CDR2 is YDEGEE. The CDR3 covers 17 residues. The DNA for the CDR3 is TGTGCCAGCAGCTTCAGGACAGGGGGTTATAGCAATCAGCCCCAGCATTTT. The encoded protein is CASSFRTGGYSNQPQHF. Full variable domain (remainder filled in from reference TRBV5-8 and TRBJ1-5): EAGVTQSPTHLIKTRGQQATLRCSPISGHTSVYWYQQALGLGLQFLLWYDEGEERNRGNFPPRFSGRQFPNYSSELNVNALELEDSALYLCASSFRTGGYSNQPQHFGDGTRLSIL.

This chain connects TRBV30 to TRBJ1-2; D gene unclear. Germline CDR1 and CDR2: GTSNPN and SVGIG (reference sequence). V lost 0 bases to trimming and J lost 5 bases, with 7 bases between them. The CDR3 length is 12 residues. The CDR3 coding sequence is TGTGCCTGGAGTGTACGGGGTTATGGCTACACCTTC. Amino acids: CAWSVRGYGYTF.

The chain links TRBV5-1 to TRBJ1-1; 7 bases are shared with TRBD1. Germline lookup yields CDR1 SGHRS and CDR2 YFSETQ. The CDR3 runs to 14 residues. V gave up 7 bases and J gave up 0 bases; unmatched junction bases: 6. Written as DNA, the CDR3 is TGCGCCAGCGGACGAGGGGGCTTGAACACTGAAGCTTTCTTT. It encodes CASGRGGLNTEAFF.

V and J are TRBV7-2 and TRBJ2-2; TRBD2 agrees at 10 bases. This CDR3 is 15 amino acids long. Trimming cost V 5 bases and J 1 base; bases outside gene matches: 1. CDR1 is SGHTA, CDR2 FQGNSA, per germline. In nucleotides, the CDR3 is TGTGCCAGCAGCCGGACTAGCGGGAACACCGGGGAGCTGTTTTTT. It translates to CASSRTSGNTGELFF.

This chain connects TRBV2 to TRBJ1-1, with 7 bases aligning to TRBD1. The germline V gene encodes CDR1 SNHLY and CDR2 FYNNEI. Trimming removed 8 bases from V and 1 base from J; junction bases left unmatched: 4. This CDR3 has 13 amino acids. CDR3 nucleotides: TGTGCCAGCCAACAGGGGCAGAACACTGAAGCTTTCTTT. It specifies CASQQGQNTEAFF.

The gene calls are TRBV12-3 or TRBV12-4 and TRBJ2-5, with a weak D call TRBD1 (5 bases). There are 12 residues in the CDR3. V gave up 8 bases and J gave up 5 bases, with 12 bases separating them. The CDR3 protein is CASGSRAETQYF. The CDR3 nucleotides are TGTGCCAGCGGCTCCAGGGCCGAGACCCAGTACTTC.

DNA for the CDR3: TGTGCCAGCAGCTCAGGACAGGGGACCCGAAGTAACACTGAAGCTTTCTTT. Translation: CASSSGQGTRSNTEAFF. V and J are TRBV7-9 and TRBJ1-1; TRBD1 agrees at 9 bases. In germline, CDR1 is SEHNR, CDR2 FQNEAQ (reference sequence). The J segment lost 2 bases and the V segment lost 4 bases, leaving 11 bases of the junction unmatched. The CDR3 contains 17 residues. Supplemented by reference TRBV7-9 and TRBJ1-1, the full variable domain reads DTGVSQNPRHKITKRGQNVTFRCDPISEHNRLYWYRQTLGQGPEFLTYFQNEAQLEKSRLLSDRFSAERPKGSFSTLEIQRTEQGDSAMYLCASSSGQGTRSNTEAFFGQGTRLTVV.

This clone was seen a few times. This rearrangement joins TRBV6-1 to TRBJ2-7, with D tentatively TRBD1 (5 bases). CDR3 length: 13 residues. Germline-derived CDR1 and CDR2 are MNHNS and SASEGT. V was shortened by 1 base and J by 6 bases, with 10 bases between the two germline ends. CDR3 sequence: CASSEEERGEQYF. The CDR3 DNA reads TGTGCCAGCAGTGAAGAGGAAAGGGGCGAGCAGTACTTC.

The rearrangement uses TRBV6-5 and TRBJ1-2, with 8 bases that match TRBD1. Germline V gene lookup returns CDR1 MNHEY and CDR2 SVGAGI. The CDR3 length is 15 residues. The V gene end was trimmed by 7 bases and the J gene end by 2 bases; junction bases not matched to a gene: 9. Written as DNA, the CDR3 is TGTGCCAGCACTACAACAGGGGGAGGGAACTATGGCTACACCTTC. This codes for CASTTTGGGNYGYTF.

The CDR3 region is CASSVLRTVYEQYF. The CDR3 DNA is TGTGCCAGCTCGGTACTAAGGACAGTATACGAGCAGTACTTC. V gene TRBV18 combines with J gene TRBJ2-7, with a weak D call TRBD1 (6 bases). The ends were cut back, 6 bases at V and 4 bases at J, with 16 bases in the middle. The CDR3 has 14 amino acids. CDR1 and CDR2 from the germline V gene are KGHSH and LQKENI. Full variable domain (outside the CDR3, taken from reference TRBV18 and TRBJ2-7): NAGVMQNPRHLVRRRGQEARLRCSPMKGHSHVYWYRQLPEEGLKFMVYLQKENIIDESGMPKERFSAEFPKEGPSILRIQQVVRGDSAAYFCASSVLRTVYEQYFGPGTRLTVT.

To note about this clone: This could be a read error, since a much larger clone is one nucleotide away. The sample carries other DNA sequences with the same CDR3. This rearrangement joins TRBV11-3 to TRBJ1-1, with D possibly matching TRBD1 (5 bases). Germline V gene data show CDR1 as SGHNT and CDR2 as YENEEA. Trimming took 3 bases from V and 1 from J, leaving 6 bases between them. The CDR3 consists of 13 residues. In DNA form, the CDR3 reads TGTGCCAGCAGCTTTACAGGGAACACTGAAGCTTTCTTT. Its protein product is CASSFTGNTEAFF. Full variable domain (missing parts from reference TRBV11-3 and TRBJ1-1): EAGVVQSPRYKIIEKKQPVAFWCNPISGHNTLYWYLQNLGQGPELLIRYENEEAVDDSQLPKDRFSAERLKGVDSTLKIQPAELGDSAVYLCASSFTGNTEAFFGQGTRLTVV.

Notes on this clone: This sample includes further DNA sequences coding for the same CDR3. The J gene is TRBJ2-3, the V gene TRBV19; D is ambiguous. The CDR3 consists of 12 residues. The V end was cut by 4 bases, the J end by 2 bases, with 4 bases between. Germline lookup yields CDR1 LNHDA and CDR2 SQIVND (reference sequence). CDR3 coding DNA: TGTGCCAGTAGTACTTCCACAGATACGCAGTATTTT. Translation: CASSTSTDTQYF.

This clone turned up a few times. The CDR3, as DNA: TGTGCCAGCACCCAGGGCAATACGAACACCGGGGAGCTGTTTTTT. It codes for CASTQGNTNTGELFF. This chain connects TRBV9 to TRBJ2-2, with a weak D call TRBD1 (5 bases). The CDR3 spans 15 residues. V gave up 6 bases and J gave up 0 bases, with 12 bases separating them. Germline CDR1 SGDLS, CDR2 YYNGEE.

The rearrangement joins TRBV11-1 to TRBJ2-1; 12 bases align to TRBD2. The germline V gene has CDR1 SGHAT and CDR2 FQDESV (reference sequence). V lost 1 base, J lost 6 bases, and 4 bases stayed unmatched. CDR3 length: 16 residues. The CDR3: CASSLDWTSGINEQFF. The CDR3 region has the DNA TGTGCCAGCAGCTTAGATTGGACTAGCGGGATCAATGAGCAGTTCTTC.

The chain combines TRBV2 with TRBJ1-3; 7 bases map to TRBD1. The length of the CDR3 is 14 residues. V shed 7 bases and J 8 bases; nucleotides not matched to a gene: 11. Germline V gene data show CDR1 as SNHLY and CDR2 as FYNNEI. The CDR3 DNA reads as TGTGCCAGCATGAAAGTAAACAGGGGTGACACCATATATTTT. Residues: CASMKVNRGDTIYF.

The chain combines TRBV30 with TRBJ2-7, with 10 bases that match TRBD2. The CDR3 covers 15 residues. Trimming removed 3 bases from V and 0 bases from J; junction bases left unmatched: 5. CDR1 is GTSNPN, CDR2 SVGIG, per germline (reference sequence). Here the CDR3 reads CAWSTSGASSYEQYF. In DNA form, the CDR3 reads TGTGCCTGGAGCACTAGCGGGGCGAGCTCCTACGAGCAGTACTTC.

The chain uses TRBV30 and TRBJ2-7, with 9 bases identical to TRBD2. From germline, CDR1 is GTSNPN and CDR2 SVGIG (reference sequence). Unmatched junction bases numbered 11, after V lost 3 bases and J lost 2 bases. The CDR3 length is 16 residues. The CDR3 DNA reads as TGTGCCTGGAGGCTACCAGCGGGGGGCCTCCCCTACGAGCAGTACTTC. Translation gives CAWRLPAGGLPYEQYF.

The chain links TRBV6-5 to TRBJ2-7; possibly TRBD1 for D (6 bases). CDR3 length: 14 amino acids. In germline, CDR1 is MNHEY, CDR2 SVGAGI. Trimming stripped 4 bases from V and 2 bases from J, with 12 bases between. The CDR3 nucleotides read TGTGCCAGCAGTTCCCGCGACAGGACCTACGAGCAGTACTTC. It codes for CASSSRDRTYEQYF.

The genes are TRBV6-1 and TRBJ2-1; D gene unclear. Germline V gives CDR1 MNHNS, CDR2 SASEGT. The CDR3 spans 14 residues. V was pared by 2 bases and J by 2 bases, with 7 bases between. CDR3 loop: CASSENGPYNEQFF. DNA for the CDR3: TGTGCCAGCAGTGAAAATGGCCCCTACAATGAGCAGTTCTTC.

The chain carries TRBV10-1 and TRBJ2-3; TRBD2 might be the D (5 bases). CDR3 size: 13 residues. Germline V lookup: CDR1 WNHNN, CDR2 SYGVQD (reference sequence). Trimming stripped 6 bases from V and 4 bases from J, with 11 bases between. CDR3 coding DNA: TGCGCCAGCAGCTTCTCGCGGGCAGATACGCAGTATTTT. It specifies CASSFSRADTQYF.

This clone occurred many times. V gene TRBV2 combines with J gene TRBJ1-5; 9 bases agree with TRBD1. V lost 8 bases, J lost 1 base, and 9 bases stayed unmatched. This CDR3 is built from 16 residues. Per the germline V gene, CDR1 is SNHLY and CDR2 is FYNNEI. The CDR3 here is CASRIQGAASNQPQHF. CDR3 in DNA: TGTGCCAGCCGGATACAGGGGGCTGCAAGCAATCAGCCCCAGCATTTT. The entire variable domain, with the rest obtained from reference TRBV2 and TRBJ1-5, is as follows: EPEVTQTPSHQVTQMGQEVILRCVPISNHLYFYWYRQILGQKVEFLVSFYNNEISEKSEIFDDQFSVERPDGSNFTLKIRSTKLEDSAMYFCASRIQGAASNQPQHFGDGTRLSIL.

V is TRBV10-1 and J is TRBJ2-7; 7 bases match TRBD1. Germline values: CDR1 WNHNN, CDR2 SYGVQD (reference sequence). After removal of 6 bases from V and 1 base from J, the junction contained 6 bases not matched to a gene. CDR3 size: 14 residues. This CDR3 reads CASRTGTASYEQYF. DNA of the CDR3: TGCGCCAGCAGAACCGGGACAGCTTCCTACGAGCAGTACTTC.